This paragraph reports one T cell receptor beta chain. Its antigen is as yet unknown. The sample comes from a study of T cell repertoires in cytomegalovirus infection. The CDR3 has 15 amino acids. CDR1 and CDR2 from the germline V gene are MNHEY and SMNVEV (reference sequence). With 3 bases clipped from V and 4 bases from J, the junction kept 5 bases outside the gene matches. MiXCR, run by TCRdb on the reads, gives a single entry per CDR3 protein. The data hold roughly 220,000 distinct CDR3 sequences, with around 40% observed a single time. The TCR originated in a human donor in good health (CMV status not recorded). Some clones in this sample may be carry-over from other donors' samples. This sample comprised CD8+ T cells from cultured PBMCs, obtained from culture after CMV antigen stimulation. The rearrangement joins TRBV27 to TRBJ2-7, with 11 positions matching TRBD2. The chain's CDR3 is CASSLGLAEIYEQYF. CDR3 sequence (DNA): TGTGCCAGCAGTTTGGGACTAGCGGAGATTTACGAGCAGTACTTC.